The clone carrying this TCR beta chain was recorded only once. No antigen is known for it. The CDR3 runs 15 residues. Looked up from germline, CDR1 is LNHDA and CDR2 is SQIVND (reference sequence). The V and J ends lost 7 bases and 2 bases respectively, with 12 bases between them. Using constant-segment primers, 5'RACE produced TCR alpha and TCR beta cDNA libraries carrying sample barcodes and UMIs. TCRdb recomputed calls from the 5' RACE reads with MiXCR, one row per CDR3 protein. The sample contains about 130,000 distinct CDR3 sequences, about 6% of which appear only once. This entry belongs to a study of T-cell memory formation after mild COVID-19. General study points: Whether second-wave clones peaking at day 37 were SARS-CoV-2 specific went unconfirmed.

This sequence originates from an adult woman who had mild COVID-19 (a few samples of this study predate the infection). Cell type and time point are not known. The chain is built from TRBV19 and TRBJ2-6; perhaps TRBD2 as D (7 bases). The sample taken for sequencing was PBMCs or a T cell subset sorted from them (not recorded which). CDR3 sequence reads: CASKGGDAGANVLTF. As DNA, the CDR3 is TGTGCCAGTAAGGGGGGGGACGCTGGGGCCAACGTCCTGACTTTC.